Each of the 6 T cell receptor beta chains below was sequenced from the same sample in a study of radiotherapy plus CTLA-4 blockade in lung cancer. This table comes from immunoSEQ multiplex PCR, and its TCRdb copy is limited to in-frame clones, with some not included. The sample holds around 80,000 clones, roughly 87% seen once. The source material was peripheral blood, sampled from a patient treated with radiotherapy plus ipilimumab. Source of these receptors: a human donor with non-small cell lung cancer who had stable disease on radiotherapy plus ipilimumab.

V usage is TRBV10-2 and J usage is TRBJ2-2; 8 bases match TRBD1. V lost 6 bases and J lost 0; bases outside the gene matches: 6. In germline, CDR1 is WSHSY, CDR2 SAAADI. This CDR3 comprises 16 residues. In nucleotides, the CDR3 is TGCGCCAGCAGGGACGGGACAGGAGCGAACACCGGGGAGCTGTTTTTT. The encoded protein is CASRDGTGANTGELFF.

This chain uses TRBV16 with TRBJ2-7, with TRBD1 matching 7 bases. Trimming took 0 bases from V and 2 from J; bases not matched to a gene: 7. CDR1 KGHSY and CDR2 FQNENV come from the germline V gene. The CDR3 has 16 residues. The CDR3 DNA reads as TGTGCCAGCAGCCAATCTTCAGGGGGTTGGCCCTACGAGCAGTACTTC. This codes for CASSQSSGGWPYEQYF. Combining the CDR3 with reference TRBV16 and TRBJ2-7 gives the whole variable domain GEEVAQTPKHLVRGEGQKAKLYCAPIKGHSYVFWYQQVLKNEFKFLISFQNENVFDETGMPKERFSAKCLPNSPCSLEIQATKLEDSAVYFCASSQSSGGWPYEQYFGPGTRLTVT.

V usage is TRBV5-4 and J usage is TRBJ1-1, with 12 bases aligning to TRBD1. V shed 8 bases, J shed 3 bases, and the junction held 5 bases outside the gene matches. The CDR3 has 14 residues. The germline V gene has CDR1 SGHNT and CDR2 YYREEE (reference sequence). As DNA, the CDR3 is TGTGCCAGTAGGGGACAGGGGGCTTACACTGAAGCTTTCTTT. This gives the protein CASRGQGAYTEAFF.

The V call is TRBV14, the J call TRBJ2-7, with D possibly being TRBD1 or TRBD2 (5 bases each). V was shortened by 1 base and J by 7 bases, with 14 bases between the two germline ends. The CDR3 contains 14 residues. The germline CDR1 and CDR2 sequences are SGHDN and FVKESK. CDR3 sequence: CASSQANGAVEQYF. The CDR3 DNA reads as TGTGCCAGCAGCCAAGCGAACGGGGCCGTTGAGCAGTACTTC.

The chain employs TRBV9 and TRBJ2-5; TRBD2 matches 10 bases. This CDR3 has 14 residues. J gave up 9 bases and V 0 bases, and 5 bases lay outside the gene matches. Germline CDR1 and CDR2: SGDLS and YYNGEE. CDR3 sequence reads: CASSVGLAGDPQYF. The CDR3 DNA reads TGTGCCAGCAGCGTAGGGCTAGCGGGAGATCCCCAGTACTTC.

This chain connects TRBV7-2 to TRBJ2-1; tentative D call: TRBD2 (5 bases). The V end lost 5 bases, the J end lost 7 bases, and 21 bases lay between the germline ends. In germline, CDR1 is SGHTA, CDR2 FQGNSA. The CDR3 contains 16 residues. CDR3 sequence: CASSLGVGVVTNEQFF. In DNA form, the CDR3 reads TGTGCCAGCAGCCTCGGTGTGGGAGTGGTTACGAATGAGCAGTTCTTC.